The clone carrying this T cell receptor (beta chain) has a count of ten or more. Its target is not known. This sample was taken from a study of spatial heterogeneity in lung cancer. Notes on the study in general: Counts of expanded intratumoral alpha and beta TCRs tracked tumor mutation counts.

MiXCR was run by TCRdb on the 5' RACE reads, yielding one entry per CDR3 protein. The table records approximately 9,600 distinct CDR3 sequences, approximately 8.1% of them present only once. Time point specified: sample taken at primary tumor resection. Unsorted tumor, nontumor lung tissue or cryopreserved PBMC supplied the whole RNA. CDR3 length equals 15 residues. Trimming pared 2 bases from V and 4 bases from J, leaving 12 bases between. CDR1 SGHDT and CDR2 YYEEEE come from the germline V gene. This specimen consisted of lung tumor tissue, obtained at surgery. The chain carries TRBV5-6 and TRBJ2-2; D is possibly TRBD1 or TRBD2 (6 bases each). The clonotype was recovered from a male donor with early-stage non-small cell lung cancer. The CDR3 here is CASSFGGRGTGELFF. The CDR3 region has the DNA TGTGCCAGCAGCTTTGGGGGGCGAGGCACCGGGGAGCTGTTTTTT.